These T cell receptor beta chains were read from a single sample in a study of response to subunit inactivated influenza vaccine. Using its own MiXCR run on the RT-PCR reads, TCRdb lists one record per CDR3 protein. This sample yields hundreds of thousands of distinct CDR3 sequences, of which about 15% are seen a single time; around a tenth belongs to the top ten. The sample was PBMCs from blood, taken 12 days after vaccination. All receptors come from a middle-aged man who received an inactivated influenza vaccine. The CDR3 runs from the conserved cysteine through the conserved F or W. A D gene is named only where the DNA matches it firmly. The size entry is marked missing in some rows and otherwise reads once, few, many or a size class.

>TRBD2|TRBV18|18|-|TRBJ2-5
TGTGCCAGCTCACTACAGAGGACTAGCGGGAGACCCCAAGAGACCCAGTACTTC
CASSLQRTSGRPQETQYF
>TRBD2|TRBV30|15|-|TRBJ2-1
TGTGCCTGGAGTGCCGGGACTAGCGGGTTGCATGAGCAGTTCTTC
CAWSAGTSGLHEQFF
>-|TRBV20-1|15|few|TRBJ1-5
TGCAGTGCTAGTCTCCCGGACGGGTTCAATCAGCCCCAGCATTTT
CSASLPDGFNQPQHF
>-|TRBV28|15|-|TRBJ2-1
TGTGCCAGCAGTGCGCTAGGAGGGTTTAGCAATGAGCAGTTCTTC
CASSALGGFSNEQFF
>TRBD1|TRBV6-5|13|few|TRBJ2-7
TGTGCCAGCAGTTCAAACAGGGGAAACGAGCAGTACTTC
CASSSNRGNEQYF
>-|TRBV7-8|15|once|TRBJ1-2
TGTGCCAGCAGCATTTTTCGGGACGGAAGCTATGGCTACACCTTC
CASSIFRDGSYGYTF
>-|TRBV7-9|16|few|TRBJ2-3
TGTGCCAGCAGCTTCTCCCCGTTGGGTAGCACAGATACGCAGTATTTT
CASSFSPLGSTDTQYF
>-|TRBV11-2|13|many|TRBJ2-7
TGTGCCAGCAGCTTAGTCCATCAATACGAGCAGTACTTC
CASSLVHQYEQYF
>-|TRBV27|16|-|TRBJ2-7
TGTGCCAGCAGTTTAACCCCATCAAGCGCGCCCTACGAGCAGTACTTC
CASSLTPSSAPYEQYF
>-|TRBV20-1|14|-|TRBJ2-7
TGCAGTGCTAGAAGCGTGGGAGGTTCATACGAGCAGTACTTC
CSARSVGGSYEQYF
>-|TRBV10-3|16|-|TRBJ2-2
TGTGCCATCAGTGTCCGCGGGGGCTCCAACACCGGGGAGCTGTTTTTT
CAISVRGGSNTGELFF
>-|TRBV28|14|few|TRBJ2-1
TGTGCCAGCAGCACTCTGAGCTCCTACAATGAGCAGTTCTTC
CASSTLSSYNEQFF